This section outlines one T cell receptor (beta chain) sequence together with its context. The antigen remains unidentified. The source of the sample is a study of shared clonotypes between healthy human individuals. Study findings and constraints: Estimated richness values were generally larger in naive subsets than in memory subsets. Relative to their counterparts shared across all four donors, non-shared clonotypes exhibited diminished generation probabilities.

Splitting of CD4+ cells produced CD45RA+ naive and CD45RA-negative memory subsets. Clones were read by immunoSEQ multiplex PCR, and TCRdb kept only the in-frame ones, dropping some. The sample yields roughly 2,500,000 clones, over 85% seen once. Germline assignment: CDR1 MGHRA and CDR2 YSYEKL. Trimming removed 4 bases from V and 0 bases from J, with 16 bases in between. CDR3 size: 17 residues. Input material: naive CD4+ T cells from PBMCs. Specified subset: CD45RA+ positively selected. This clonotype originated in a man between 18 and 35 years old in good health. Some clones in this sample may be carry-over from other donors' samples. The chain uses TRBV4-1 and TRBJ1-5; D not resolved. The CDR3 protein is CASSLLPGGDSNQPQHF. DNA for the CDR3: TGCGCCAGCAGCCTACTCCCGGGTGGAGATAGCAATCAGCCCCAGCATTTT.